The 11 T cell receptor beta chains below were found in one sample sequenced in a study of cytomegalovirus exposure and HLA in healthy donors. A multiplex PCR was run with 60 Vbeta primers and 13 Jbeta primers. The assay was immunoSEQ multiplex PCR, and TCRdb's table has in-frame clones only and misses some. The data contain around 76,000 clones, around 70% of them singletons. Sample: PBMCs. The receptor source for this set is a woman aged 40 to 50 in good health and CMV-seropositive.

The chain carries TRBV27 and TRBJ2-7; no clear D gene. Trimming left V 2 bases short and J 6 bases short, with 8 bases between. The V gene's germline CDR1 is MNHEY and CDR2 SMNVEV (reference sequence). The CDR3 totals 12 residues. CDR3 bases: TGTGCCAGCAGTTTAGTAGGCGGCGAGCAGTACTTC. Encoded protein: CASSLVGGEQYF.

This clone was recorded only once. This chain joins TRBV29-1 and TRBJ2-5; TRBD1 agrees at 7 bases. The closer fit of TRBJ2-7 to the DNA end suggests the J call may be wrong. This CDR3 contains 16 residues. In germline, CDR1 is SQVTM, CDR2 ANQGSEA. In nucleotides, the CDR3 is TGCAGCGTTGAAGGGGTGGGGGACAGTCAATCCTACGAGCAGTACTTC. Translated, it gives CSVEGVGDSQSYEQYF.

The chain couples TRBV7-9 to TRBJ1-3; tentatively, D is TRBD1 (5 bases). CDR3 size: 15 residues. CDR1 and CDR2 from the germline V gene are SEHNR and FQNEAQ (reference sequence). V was cut by 0 bases and J by 2 bases, with 8 bases left in between. CDR3 sequence: CASSLAAGTGNTIYF. DNA of the CDR3: TGTGCCAGCAGCTTAGCGGCAGGGACTGGAAACACCATATATTTT. The complete variable domain, with remaining parts taken from reference TRBV7-9 and TRBJ1-3, reads DTGVSQNPRHKITKRGQNVTFRCDPISEHNRLYWYRQTLGQGPEFLTYFQNEAQLEKSRLLSDRFSAERPKGSFSTLEIQRTEQGDSAMYLCASSLAAGTGNTIYFGEGSWLTVV.

The rearrangement links TRBV7-6 to TRBJ2-7; D gene unclear. Germline V gene data show CDR1 as SGHVS and CDR2 as FNYEAQ. This CDR3 spans 13 amino acids. V was shortened by 5 bases and J by 0 bases, with 8 bases between the two germline ends. In nucleotides, the CDR3 is TGTGCCAGCAGCCAGGTGAGCTCCTACGAGCAGTACTTC. As protein: CASSQVSSYEQYF.

V gene TRBV6-1 combines with J gene TRBJ1-2; the match to TRBD1 covers 9 bases. The CDR3 has 14 residues. Trimming took 6 bases from V and 3 from J; bases not matched to a gene: 5. The germline V gene has CDR1 MNHNS and CDR2 SASEGT. Here the CDR3 DNA reads TGTGCCAGCAGCTCGACAGGGGGGGACTATGGCTACACCTTC. It is translated as CASSSTGGDYGYTF.

The chain recombines TRBV18 with TRBJ2-2; TRBD1 matches at 8 bases. The CDR3 spans 15 residues. CDR1 is KGHSH and CDR2 is LQKENI in the germline V gene. After removal of 4 bases from V and 6 bases from J, the junction contained 7 bases not matched to a gene. The CDR3 loop is CASSHPDRVAGELFF. In DNA, the CDR3 is TGTGCCAGCTCACACCCGGACAGGGTGGCCGGGGAGCTGTTTTTT.

This clone appeared once. The chain recombines TRBV6-6 with TRBJ2-3; D is possibly TRBD1 (6 bases). Deletions cut 5 bases from V and 5 bases from J, with 11 bases between. CDR1 is MNHNY, CDR2 SVGAGI, per germline (reference sequence). The CDR3 consists of 13 residues. This CDR3 is CASSRPGQDTQYF. The CDR3 bases are TGTGCCAGCAGTCGCCCGGGACAAGATACGCAGTATTTT.

This clone was recorded only once. The V call is TRBV12-2, the J call TRBJ2-5; the DNA was not compared with TRBD2, the D call given in the table. TRBV12-2 is tagged as a pseudogene. The CDR3 consists of 17 residues. This chain's CDR3 is CASRLAPRREVQETQYF. For the CDR3, the DNA is TGTGCAAGTCGCTTAGCTCCGCGACGGGAGGTCCAAGAGACCCAGTACTTC.

This clone was counted between two and nine times. V is TRBV18 and J is TRBJ1-1; no clear D. There are 13 residues in the CDR3. Trimming left V 3 bases short and J 4 bases short, with 9 bases between. Germline-derived CDR1 and CDR2 are KGHSH and LQKENI. CDR3 sequence reads: CASSPQAGTEAFF. CDR3 nucleotide sequence: TGTGCCAGCTCACCCCAGGCCGGCACTGAAGCTTTCTTT.

This clone occurred a few times. The gene calls are TRBV9 and TRBJ1-2, with D perhaps TRBD1 (6 bases). The CDR3 loop spans 14 amino acids. The ends were cut back, 4 bases at V and 5 bases at J, with 15 bases in the middle. Germline CDR1 reads SGDLS; CDR2 reads YYNGEE. The DNA for the CDR3 is TGTGCCAGCAGCACAGGGACGGACGTTTATGGCTACACCTTC. As protein: CASSTGTDVYGYTF.

The chain carries TRBV5-8 and TRBJ2-1; TRBD1 might be the D (6 bases). The V gene lost 4 bases and the J gene lost 4 bases, with 18 bases spanning the gap. Germline values: CDR1 SGHTS, CDR2 YDEGEE. The CDR3 is made up of 16 amino acids. CDR3 sequence reads: CASSRGEQGFYNEQFF. The DNA for the CDR3 is TGTGCCAGCAGCCGAGGGGAGCAGGGGTTTTACAATGAGCAGTTCTTC.